Listed below are T cell receptor beta chains from one sample, sequenced in a study of blood T cell repertoires in COVID-19. Sequencing used immunoSEQ multiplex PCR; TCRdb keeps in-frame clones, though not all of them. The sample lists some 93,000 clones; approximately 86% were seen once. What was sequenced was peripheral blood. These receptors originate from a man aged 60-69 years with acute or convalescent COVID-19. The CDR3 runs from the conserved cysteine through the conserved F or W. The D gene is left open where the match is weak. Expanded clones are given a class, and other clones once, few, many or no size at all.

.,.,TRBV12-3/TRBV12-4,TRBJ2-4,CASSLGGNIQYF,TGTGCCAGCAGTTTAGGAGGGAACATTCAGTACTTC
.,TRBD1,TRBV27,TRBJ2-3,CASSYGTGGRVSTDTQYF,TGTGCCAGCAGTTACGGGACAGGGGGCCGGGTAAGCACAGATACGCAGTATTTT
.,.,TRBV11-2,TRBJ2-7,CASSSAYEQYF,TGTGCCAGCAGCTCCGCCTACGAGCAGTACTTC
.,TRBD2,TRBV18,TRBJ2-1,CAAGLAYNEQFF,TGTGCTGCGGGACTAGCGTACAATGAGCAGTTCTTC
.,TRBD2,TRBV5-1,TRBJ2-1,CASSGLAGVDEQFF,TGCGCCAGCAGCGGACTAGCGGGAGTGGATGAGCAGTTCTTC
.,TRBD2,TRBV5-1,TRBJ2-3,CASSLVSGGAGTWLYF,TGCGCCAGCAGCTTGGTGAGCGGGGGGGCTGGAACCTGGCTGTATTTT
.,TRBD2,TRBV29-1,TRBJ2-1,CSVGGLAGGEQFF,TGCAGCGTTGGAGGTCTAGCGGGAGGTGAGCAGTTCTTC
.,.,TRBV28,TRBJ2-6,CASSFDRWASGANVLTF,TGTGCCAGCAGTTTTGACAGGTGGGCCTCTGGGGCCAACGTCCTGACTTTC
.,TRBD2,TRBV18,TRBJ2-2,CASSPLGLAASTGELFF,TGTGCCAGCTCACCACTGGGACTAGCGGCTTCCACCGGGGAGCTGTTTTTT
.,TRBD1,TRBV5-1,TRBJ2-7,CASNPRTGGNYEQYF,TGCGCCAGCAACCCCAGGACAGGGGGAAACTACGAGCAGTACTTC
.,TRBD1,TRBV5-1,TRBJ2-3,CASSPRRGTGPFSTDTQYF,TGCGCCAGCAGCCCAAGAAGGGGGACAGGGCCATTTAGCACAGATACGCAGTATTTT
once,TRBD1,TRBV25-1,TRBJ1-2,CATGQGHGYTF,TGTGCCACTGGACAGGGCCATGGCTACACCTTC
few,.,TRBV11-2,TRBJ1-2,CASSETKAGYTF,TGTGCCAGCAGCGAAACCAAAGCCGGCTACACCTTC
.,.,TRBV5-8,TRBJ2-2,CASSLGQLTGELFF,TGTGCCAGCAGCTTGGGACAACTCACCGGGGAGCTGTTTTTT
once,.,TRBV28,TRBJ1-5,CASSLGGINSNQPQHF,TGTGCCAGCAGTTTAGGGGGGATTAATAGCAATCAGCCCCAGCATTTT
.,.,TRBV5-1,TRBJ1-2,CASSLESGYGYTF,TGCGCCAGCAGCTTGGAATCAGGGTATGGCTACACCTTC
.,.,TRBV27,TRBJ1-2,CASSLSGLRSSYGYTF,TGTGCCAGCAGTTTAAGCGGACTCCGAAGTAGCTATGGCTACACCTTC
.,.,TRBV19,TRBJ1-5,CASSEGVGNQPQHF,TGTGCCAGTAGTGAGGGGGTAGGCAATCAGCCCCAGCATTTT
few,TRBD2,TRBV27,TRBJ2-1,CASSTLSGRYEQFF,TGTGCCAGCAGTACTCTAAGCGGGAGGTATGAGCAGTTCTTC
.,.,TRBV10-1,TRBJ2-1,CASSADRYEQFF,TGCGCCAGCAGCGCCGACAGATATGAGCAGTTCTTC
once,.,TRBV30,TRBJ1-6,CAWAELRDPYNSPLHF,TGTGCCTGGGCCGAACTCAGGGATCCCTATAATTCACCCCTCCACTTT
.,TRBD1,TRBV5-1,TRBJ1-6,CASSPGTGRVDSPLHF,TGCGCCAGCAGCCCAGGGACAGGGAGGGTTGATTCACCCCTCCACTTT
.,.,TRBV28,TRBJ2-1,CASIGGGRGYEQFF,TGTGCCAGCATTGGGGGGGGCCGGGGATATGAGCAGTTCTTC
.,TRBD1,TRBV5-1,TRBJ2-7,CASSLGTGVGEQYF,TGCGCCAGCAGCCTCGGAACAGGGGTGGGAGAGCAGTACTTC
.,.,TRBV19,TRBJ2-5,CASRRGHTQETQYF,TGTGCCAGTAGGAGGGGACATACGCAAGAGACCCAGTACTTC
.,.,TRBV5-4,TRBJ2-3,CASSLMTGADTQYF,TGTGCCAGCAGCTTGATGACAGGTGCAGATACGCAGTATTTT
.,TRBD2,TRBV2,TRBJ2-1,CASSASGGTYNEQFF,TGTGCCAGCAGTGCGAGCGGGGGGACCTACAATGAGCAGTTCTTC
.,.,TRBV7-8,TRBJ2-7,CASSRQGSRSYEQYF,TGTGCCAGCAGCCGTCAGGGTTCCCGCTCCTACGAGCAGTACTTC
.,.,TRBV21-1,TRBJ2-1,CASRKTVYNEQFF,TGTGCCAGCAGGAAAACAGTATACAATGAGCAGTTCTTC
.,.,TRBV24-1,TRBJ2-5,CATSDPINWSLIQETQYF,TGTGCCACCAGTGACCCTATAAACTGGAGTTTGATTCAAGAGACCCAGTACTTC
.,TRBD1,TRBV5-1,TRBJ2-1,CASRRDRSYNEQFF,TGCGCCAGCAGAAGGGACAGGTCCTACAATGAGCAGTTCTTC
.,.,TRBV7-2,TRBJ1-2,CASSLEGVDPYGYTF,TGTGCCAGCAGCTTAGAAGGGGTAGATCCCTATGGCTACACCTTC
.,.,TRBV29-1,TRBJ2-1,CRVKSGYNEQFF,TGCAGGGTCAAATCGGGATACAATGAGCAGTTCTTC
.,.,TRBV6-2/TRBV6-3,TRBJ2-7,CASSYSFALDGPERDEQYF,TGTGCCAGCAGTTACTCGTTCGCGTTGGACGGCCCAGAGAGGGACGAGCAGTACTTC